The 18 T cell receptor beta chains below were found in one sample sequenced in a study of cytomegalovirus exposure and HLA in healthy donors. The PCR used 60 Vbeta and 13 Jbeta primers. Sequenced by immunoSEQ multiplex PCR; TCRdb stores in-frame clones only, minus some. The sample contains approximately 100,000 clones, approximately 79% of which appear only once. Input material: PBMCs. Receptors originate from a woman between 35 and 50 years old in good health and CMV-seronegative.

This clone has only a few counts. V and J are TRBV6-1 and TRBJ1-1, with D unclear. Germline CDR1 MNHNS, CDR2 SASEGT. The V gene lost 6 bases and the J gene lost 1 base, with 12 bases spanning the gap. This CDR3 has 14 amino acids. This CDR3 is CASRKPGQNTEAFF. The CDR3 nucleotides read TGTGCCAGCAGGAAGCCTGGTCAGAACACTGAAGCTTTCTTT.

V gene TRBV28 combines with J gene TRBJ2-1, with 7 bases identical to TRBD2. Germline CDR1 is MDHEN and CDR2 is SYDVKM. This CDR3 contains 17 residues. V trimming: 6 bases; J trimming: 8 bases; junction bases outside the gene matches: 19. The DNA for the CDR3 is TGTGCCAGCAGCTTTATGCGTGGAGGGAGGGCGGTGGATGAGCAGTTCTTC. Its translation: CASSFMRGGRAVDEQFF.

The rearrangement links TRBV9 to TRBJ1-2, with 8 positions matching TRBD1. The V gene end was trimmed by 5 bases and the J gene end by 6 bases; junction bases not matched to a gene: 12. The germline CDR1 and CDR2 sequences are SGDLS and YYNGEE. The CDR3 runs 15 residues. In DNA form, the CDR3 reads TGTGCCAGCAGTTCAGCGACAGGGGATTGGCATGGCTACACCTTC. This codes for CASSSATGDWHGYTF. The whole variable domain, filled in from reference TRBV9 and TRBJ1-2, reads DSGVTQTPKHLITATGQRVTLRCSPRSGDLSVYWYQQSLDQGLQFLIQYYNGEERAKGNILERFSAQQFPDLHSELNLSSLELGDSALYFCASSSATGDWHGYTFGSGTRLTVV.

V gene TRBV29-1 combines with J gene TRBJ1-1; D is possibly TRBD1 (6 bases). Germline lookup yields CDR1 SQVTM and CDR2 ANQGSEA. V lost 4 bases, J lost 1 base, and 13 bases lay in between. The CDR3 runs to 14 residues. CDR3 coding DNA: TGCAGCGTTGCTATCCAGGGGCGGAACACTGAAGCTTTCTTT. It specifies CSVAIQGRNTEAFF.

This clone was seen only once. This chain connects TRBV28 to TRBJ1-4; D call uncertain. There are 14 residues in the CDR3. Germline lookup yields CDR1 MDHEN and CDR2 SYDVKM. V was shortened by 5 bases and J by 8 bases, with 15 bases between the two germline ends. Here the CDR3 reads CASSLLGEWEKLFF. The CDR3 bases are TGTGCCAGCAGTCTTCTAGGCGAATGGGAAAAACTGTTTTTT.

The chain couples TRBV18 to TRBJ1-5; D is ambiguous. CDR1 is KGHSH, CDR2 LQKENI, per germline. Between the trimmed V and J ends, which lost 4 bases and 0 bases, there was a span of 7 bases. CDR3 length: 14 amino acids. The CDR3 spells CASSRLNSNQPQHF. CDR3 DNA: TGTGCCAGCTCACGACTGAATAGCAATCAGCCCCAGCATTTT.

The V and J genes are TRBV28 and TRBJ2-7; D perhaps matches TRBD2 (7 bases). The germline CDR1 and CDR2 sequences are MDHEN and SYDVKM. Trimming cost V 5 bases and J 4 bases, with 12 bases left between them. This CDR3 is 13 amino acids long. The DNA of the CDR3 is TGTGCCAGCAGTCCGGGGAGGGGGTACGAGCAGTACTTC. Amino acid sequence: CASSPGRGYEQYF. The whole variable domain, remainder taken from reference TRBV28 and TRBJ2-7, is DVKVTQSSRYLVKRTGEKVFLECVQDMDHENMFWYRQDPGLGLRLIYFSYDVKMKEKGDIPEGYSVSREKKERFSLILESASTNQTSMYLCASSPGRGYEQYFGPGTRLTVT.

The rearrangement links TRBV4-3 to TRBJ2-1, with D unclear. Trimming took 0 bases from V and 2 from J, leaving 11 bases between them. Germline-derived CDR1 and CDR2 are LGHNA and YSLEER. This CDR3 has 16 amino acids. CDR3 coding DNA: TGCGCCAGCAGCCAAGATAAACAGAGTCCCTACAATGAGCAGTTCTTC. Translation gives CASSQDKQSPYNEQFF.

The rearrangement uses TRBV15 and TRBJ2-7, with no clear D. The V end lost 1 base, the J end lost 4 bases, and 8 bases lay between the germline ends. The CDR3 contains 13 residues. Germline CDR1 LNHNV, CDR2 YYDKDF (reference sequence). The CDR3 here is CATSRALSYEQYF. As DNA, the CDR3 is TGTGCCACCAGCAGAGCCCTTTCGTACGAGCAGTACTTC.

V and J are TRBV28 and TRBJ1-5, with D possibly being TRBD1 (5 bases). V shed 6 bases and J shed 2 bases, with 11 bases lying between them. The CDR3 loop spans 14 amino acids. Per the germline V gene, CDR1 is MDHEN and CDR2 is SYDVKM. CDR3 residues: CASRRGGGNQPQHF. CDR3 in DNA: TGTGCCAGCAGACGGGGAGGGGGCAATCAGCCCCAGCATTTT.

Turning to this clone: At one of its ends the junction is not consistent with the germline gene, which may arise from a read error. V and J are TRBV5-1 and TRBJ2-7; tentative D call: TRBD2 (5 bases). The CDR3 is made up of 15 amino acids. The V gene's germline CDR1 is SGHRS and CDR2 YFSETQ. CDR3 nucleotide sequence: TGCGCCAGCAGATTGGAGCCCGCGGGCTCCTACGAGCAGTACTTC. This encodes CASRLEPAGSYEQYF.

The genes are TRBV15 and TRBJ2-5; TRBD1 aligns across 8 bases. CDR1 and CDR2 from the germline V gene are LNHNV and YYDKDF (reference sequence). V dropped 6 bases and J dropped 4; count of bases not matched to a gene: 7. There are 14 residues in the CDR3. The CDR3 sequence: CATSTDRARETQYF. CDR3 bases: TGTGCCACCAGTACGGACAGGGCTCGAGAGACCCAGTACTTC.

The chain is built from TRBV7-9 and TRBJ2-7, with D possibly TRBD1 on 5 matching bases. Trimming took 10 bases from V and 3 from J, leaving 10 bases between them. Germline CDR1 is SEHNR and CDR2 is FQNEAQ (reference sequence). CDR3 length: 11 residues. This CDR3 reads CAIPQGYEQYF. CDR3 in DNA: TGTGCCATTCCTCAGGGCTACGAGCAGTACTTC.

The rearrangement joins TRBV6-6 to TRBJ2-2, with 10 bases identical to TRBD2. Germline CDR1 reads MNHNY; CDR2 reads SVGAGI (reference sequence). With V trimmed by 6 bases and J by 4 bases, 5 bases remained unmatched. This CDR3 spans 15 amino acids. CDR3 sequence (DNA): TGTGCCAGCAGGATAGCGGGGGGACGCACCGGGGAGCTGTTTTTT. As protein: CASRIAGGRTGELFF.

This clone was seen just once. The genes are TRBV19 and TRBJ1-1, with TRBD1 matching 9 bases. The CDR3 runs 17 residues. Germline CDR1 LNHDA, CDR2 SQIVND (reference sequence). V shed 6 bases, J shed 0 bases, and the junction held 11 bases outside the gene matches. DNA of the CDR3: TGTGCCAGTAGCAGGACAGGGGTAGGTGCGGTGAACACTGAAGCTTTCTTT. Amino acid sequence: CASSRTGVGAVNTEAFF.

This chain joins TRBV28 and TRBJ2-1; 7 nucleotides line up with TRBD1. Germline V gene data show CDR1 as MDHEN and CDR2 as SYDVKM. V was clipped by 7 bases and J by 4 bases; unmatched bases: 10. This CDR3 contains 15 residues. CDR3 protein: CASTSGGQQYNEQFF. CDR3 coding DNA: TGTGCCAGCACTTCTGGGGGACAGCAGTACAATGAGCAGTTCTTC.

V and J are TRBV28 and TRBJ1-2, with TRBD1 identical over 9 bases. Germline assignment: CDR1 MDHEN and CDR2 SYDVKM. V shed 4 bases and J 7 bases; nucleotides not matched to a gene: 13. This CDR3 has 16 residues. The CDR3 sequence is CASSSLQGARKGGYTF. CDR3 DNA sequence: TGTGCCAGCAGTTCCTTACAGGGGGCGCGAAAAGGTGGCTACACCTTC.

The chain employs TRBV28 and TRBJ1-5; D not certain. Trimming left V 5 bases short and J 0 bases short, with 11 bases between. CDR3 size: 15 residues. CDR1 is MDHEN and CDR2 is SYDVKM in the germline V gene. This chain's CDR3 is CASSPPPYSNQPQHF. The CDR3, as DNA: TGTGCCAGCAGTCCCCCCCCGTATAGCAATCAGCCCCAGCATTTT.